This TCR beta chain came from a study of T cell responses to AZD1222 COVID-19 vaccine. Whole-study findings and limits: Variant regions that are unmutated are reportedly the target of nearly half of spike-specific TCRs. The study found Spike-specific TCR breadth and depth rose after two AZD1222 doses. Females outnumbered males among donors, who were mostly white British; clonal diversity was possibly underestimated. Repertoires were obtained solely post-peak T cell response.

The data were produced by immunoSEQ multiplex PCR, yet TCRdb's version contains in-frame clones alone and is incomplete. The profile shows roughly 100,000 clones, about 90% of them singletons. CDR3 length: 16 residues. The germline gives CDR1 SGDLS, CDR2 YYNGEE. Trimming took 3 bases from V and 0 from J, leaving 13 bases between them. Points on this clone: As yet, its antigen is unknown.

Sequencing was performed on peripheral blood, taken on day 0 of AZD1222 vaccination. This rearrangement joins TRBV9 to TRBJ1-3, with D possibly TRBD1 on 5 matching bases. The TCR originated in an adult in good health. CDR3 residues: CASSGVGRSSGNTIYF. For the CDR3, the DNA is TGTGCCAGCAGCGGCGTGGGACGGAGCTCTGGAAACACCATATATTTT. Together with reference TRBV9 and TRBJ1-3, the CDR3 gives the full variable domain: DSGVTQTPKHLITATGQRVTLRCSPRSGDLSVYWYQQSLDQGLQFLIQYYNGEERAKGNILERFSAQQFPDLHSELNLSSLELGDSALYFCASSGVGRSSGNTIYFGEGSWLTVV.